Here is one T cell receptor beta chain with its context. No antigen is known for it. The input lacks base qualities; no much larger clone sits a single base away. Participants in the prospective study were aged about 18 to 89 years, lived in 24 United States geographic areas, and enrolled through a virtual design. To assign participants to cohorts, the prospective study relied on clinical history that participants themselves reported in a screening survey and a study questionnaire. ImmuneRACE Cohort 3 recovered participants were defined by two consecutive negative NP/OP PCR tests, healthcare professional clearance, or symptom resolution. Each participant in the prospective study had whole blood, serum and a nasopharyngeal or oropharyngeal swab collected by mobile phlebotomists. Additional blood draws and questionnaires over an approximately two-month period could optionally be provided by prospective study participants. Before DNA extraction, blood samples from the prospective study were shipped at room temperature or frozen.

TCRbeta CDR3 regions were amplified from genomic DNA using the immunoSEQ Assay, a bias-controlled multiplex PCR. The authors' analysis ran thus. The number of nucleated cells in each sample was estimated from the amplification of reference gene primers within the assay. To quantify the absolute abundance of each unique TCRbeta CDR3 rearrangement, sequence reads were collapsed and filtered. For each sample, productive Simpson clonality was calculated as the square root of Simpson's diversity index across productive rearrangements. TCRdb re-hosts the immuneACCESS table, in-frame sequences only. Its copies lack some clones; in the studies checked, an unresolved V gene accounts for under half of them, and the cause for the rest is not known. The V and J calls and clone size come from that table; D and trimming were worked out from the DNA. The sample table holds about 200,000 clones, of which 85% were seen once. The ten largest clones take up roughly 20% of the sample.

The germline V gene sets CDR1 to MGHRA and CDR2 to YSYEKL. The CDR3 measures 16 amino acids from cysteine to phenylalanine. Here the CDR3 DNA is all that survives: 48 bases in frame from base 1. Trimming removed 1 base from V and 2 bases from J; the gene matches leave 3 bases unexplained. This sample is drawn from a study of blood T cell repertoires in COVID-19 (TCRdb year 2020). Notes on the research overall: Samples from collaborators originated in the United States, Italy and Spain and spanned both the acute and convalescent phases of COVID-19. The material from the prospective study consisted of cDNA or gDNA derived from T cells, B-cell-depleted T cells, or PBMCs. Samples were obtained from the ongoing ImmuneRACE study (first 160 participants) and from approximately 1,200 subjects provided by 6 global collaborators. The repertoires were made available in a free public database intended to serve as a resource for research on the immune response to SARS-CoV-2. HLA class I and class II types, where available, came from metadata supplied by the sample provider rather than from assay-based typing. Sample metadata almost always included a de-identified subject ID, COVID-19 status, age in years and sex. Subjects who had been exposed to COVID-19, were actively infected with it, or had recovered from it provided the deeply sampled blood TCRbeta repertoires that made up the dataset.

The research as a whole found: The amount of clinical and demographic metadata varied by source and participant and was provided uncurated.

The sequence was collected from a man between 40 and 49 years old who had recovered from COVID-19. Sequencing used PBMCs or T cells enriched from blood (not recorded which). This sequence uses TRBV4-1 and TRBJ2-7, and TRBD1 matches 12 of the central bases. The CDR3 here reads CASSQAGTGGTYEQYF. The nucleotide sequence reads as follows: TGCGCCAGCAGCCAAGCCGGGACAGGGGGCACCTACGAGCAGTACTTC.